This T cell receptor (beta chain) was sequenced for a study of cytomegalovirus exposure and HLA in healthy donors (dated by TCRdb to the late 2010s). Looking at the study overall: An earlier analysis of fewer than 750 of the donors reported roughly 300 Gb of sequence data and 95 million to 130 million unique TCR beta sequences obtained from about 179 million T cells. The study combined high-throughput TCR immunosequencing, statistical association of individual TCRs with disease status, and machine learning to predict cytomegalovirus infection status. Four to six DR-DQ haplotypes were handled as single units for association and clustering, since linkage in the cohort was strong. The number of typed donors differed by locus: about 629-630 for A, B, C, DRB1 and DQB1; 500 to 550 for DQA1; approximately 610 for DPA1; and about 470 for DPB1. Class I and class II HLA loci were covered by the typing at four-digit resolution. A separate validation cohort of roughly 110 different subjects was used in addition to the roughly 670-subject first cohort. To decide whether each TCR beta V gene segment behaved as functional or pseudogenic, an earlier analysis of approximately 590 of the donors relied on high-throughput TCR beta sequencing. Alongside the repertoire data, information on donor age, sex, ethnicity and CMV serostatus was compiled. Every repertoire in the discovery cohort had been generated on one and the same sequencing platform. In a later genetic analysis, genome-wide SNP genotypes for about 65% of the roughly 670 donors were used, and that subset was treated as a discovery cohort. Roughly 320 gigabases of sequencing data and around 80 million unique TCR sequences made up an early release that covered under 750 HLA-typed donors. Of the roughly 410 genotyped donors, approximately 80% were placed in the genetic ancestry cluster associated with self-reported Caucasian donors. Among several hundred genotyped donors of the cohort, an average of approximately 220,000 unique TCR beta nucleotide sequences was sequenced per donor, of which about 19% were non-productive. The later analysis used no new phenotypic data to find candidate immune exposures, relying instead on TCR beta sequences and their occurrence across donors. The study profiled the T cell repertoires of fewer than 850 subjects by immunosequencing and related them to cytomegalovirus serostatus. A later analysis re-analyzed previously published TCR beta repertoires from 600 to 850 donors and added high-resolution HLA genotyping to study TCR occurrence patterns. The study was designed to test whether signatures of past pathogen exposure could be identified by cataloging public T cell receptors. Study-wide conclusions, independent of this receptor: The presence/absence analyses assumed that sequencing depth was roughly uniform across donors, and that assumption may not be true. CMV serostatus was the only immune exposure information available for the cohort. A group of highly shared sequence variants was considered likely to be a technical artifact of the sequencing pipeline. In a later analysis, several top co-occurrence clusters were reported to appear linked to parvovirus B19, influenza, CMV and Epstein-Barr virus. In a later analysis, most CMV-associated TCR beta chains were found to appear HLA-restricted, with HLA associations seemingly driven largely by CMV exposure. A later analysis associated 15,000 or so TCR beta sequences with specific HLA alleles at a false discovery rate of 0.05. Three of the identified cytomegalovirus-associated TCR beta chains were confirmed in vitro to be specific for cytomegalovirus antigens. The study gave a list of 150 to 200 TCR beta chains associated with cytomegalovirus. V-gene and J-gene trimming of TCR beta chains was associated with a missense DCLRE1C variant in a later genetic analysis, and the association was replicated in an independent cohort. In a later analysis, HLA-associated TCR beta chains showed more clonal expansion and lower generation probabilities than non-associated chains that were equally common. In a later analysis, the rate of TCR association differed among HLA loci, with DRB1 alleles having the most associated TCRs and HLA-C alleles having the fewest. Linkage disequilibrium might explain the correlated functional status among segregating V segments, but an unknown experimental factor could not be excluded. A further reported finding was that TCR beta sequences accurately predicted the HLA-A and HLA-B alleles for most subjects in the first cohort. When HLA alleles, especially DR and DQ, strongly co-occurred, attributing TCR associations to individual alleles was difficult. The classifier was reported to diagnose cytomegalovirus status with high specificity and sensitivity in both the original cohort and the validation cohort. HLA typing was unavailable for some donors at each locus, so association tests used only the typed subset. Because counts were too low, 15 to 20 rarely observed V segments, including chromosome 9 orphons, were left out of the earlier analysis of 587 of the donors. Because the 87-base-pair reads could not distinguish some IMGT-functional V segments, including TRBV6-2 and TRBV6-3, those segments were excluded. This cohort had only TCR beta chains sequenced, and the lack of alpha or paired-chain data limited which features could be detected. The authors suggested that the approach could potentially be extended to other disease states and immunological phenotypes. While some public TCRs were present in many individuals, most TCR sequences turned up only very rarely across donors. In an earlier analysis of fewer than 750 of the donors, most TCR beta V segments were observed in productive rearrangements about 90% or about 30% of the time, broadly matching IMGT annotations. According to a later genetic analysis, donors in an Asian-associated ancestry cluster had fewer N-insertions in productive TCRs than the approximately 710-donor mean.

Libraries were prepared through the immunoSEQ multiplex PCR assay. For the multiplex PCR, a mixture combining 60 forward primers for TCR Vbeta segments and 13 reverse primers for TCR Jbeta segments was used. Amplification of the CDR3 region of rearranged TCR beta genes was performed with a multiplex PCR assay on genomic DNA. The Illumina HiSeq System was used to sequence the amplified TCR beta libraries as 87-base-pair reads. The published analysis was carried out like this. A later analysis tallied tens of millions of unique TCR beta chains across the 600 to 700 repertoires, and approximately 11 million of those chains were shared by two or more donors. Raw reads were error-corrected and collapsed into unique sequences with a nearest-neighbor algorithm that merged closely related sequences to remove PCR and sequencing errors. Alignment of CDR3 sequences to IMGT reference sequences was used to assign V, D and J gene segments. For a sequence to be retained, at least a six-nucleotide match to both a V gene segment and a J gene segment was required. Rearrangements were classified as productive when the CDR3 lacked stop codons and remained in frame with V and J, and all other rearrangements were classified as non-productive. Following IMGT convention, CDR3 was defined as the stretch from the second conserved V-encoded cysteine up to the conserved J-encoded phenylalanine. The earlier analysis of 550 to 650 of the donors excluded any sequence lacking an unambiguous match to a single V gene segment. An earlier analysis of several hundred of the donors called V segments functional above 56.7% productive rearrangements and segregating when the between-donor standard deviation exceeded 5%. A statistical classification framework was built to diagnose cytomegalovirus status from the catalog of TCR beta chain sequences. A later analysis assigned V and J genes by comparing TCR nucleotide sequences with IMGT/GENE-DB human TR gene sequences. The TCRdist pipeline was used in a later analysis to assign CDR3 sequences and most-parsimonious VDJ recombination scenarios. In a later analysis, every TCR beta chain was defined by the combination of its CDR3 amino acid sequence and its V-gene family, and reads without a unique V-gene family were dropped. A later analysis removed several hundred highly shared, low-generation-probability nucleotide sequences to deal with suspected cross-contamination and a sequencing artifact. In a later analysis, a clonal expansion index for each public chain was calculated from normalized within-repertoire ranks of inferred template counts. Generation probabilities in a later analysis came from a VDJ recombination model fitted to out-of-frame rearrangements, and those results were checked against IGoR. A later analysis scored TCR-TCR, TCR-HLA and TCR-CMV co-occurrence with hypergeometric tests, applying a repertoire-size bias correction to TCR pairs. To estimate false discovery rates, a later analysis permuted the HLA or CMV assignments 20 times. A later analysis grouped co-occurring TCRs with DBSCAN, adding TCRdist sequence similarity when clustering within HLA-allele-positive subsets. Repertoires with fewer than 30,000 or more than 120,000 public chains, plus five repertoires with anomalous nucleotide sharing, were excluded from co-occurrence clustering. The source is immuneACCESS, and TCRdb retained only in-frame sequences with V and J called. Part of the clones is not carried over; for the studies checked, unresolved V genes explain less than half of this, and the remainder is unexplained. V and J calls and clone size come straight from that table; D and trimming were deduced from the DNA. The sample yields under 200,000 clones; more than 60% were counted once. In total, the top ten clones hold roughly 7.1% of the sample.

The cohort comprised 670 or so healthy bone marrow donors. At the time of sampling, all cohort members were nominally healthy, though unrecorded immune exposures were likely present. The donor was CMV seropositive and belonged to the group of about 290 seropositive cohort members. A peripheral blood sample was collected from each donor, and TCR beta sequencing was performed on peripheral blood mononuclear cells. Genomic DNA was extracted from the blood cell samples with the Qiagen DNeasy Blood Extraction Kit. A word on this clone: Its recognized antigen is unknown. Per-base qualities were not stored, and no clone one base away is much larger.

Counted from cysteine to phenylalanine, this CDR3 has 15 amino acids. Of the read, only the CDR3 DNA is kept; its 45 bases are in frame from base 1. CDR1 and CDR2 were assigned from the germline V gene as LGHNA and YSLEER. After removal of 0 bases from V and 2 bases from J, the junction retains 0 bases not matched to a gene. This receptor was obtained from a middle-aged woman in good health and CMV-seropositive. Input material: PBMCs. The rearranged segments are TRBV4-3 and TRBJ2-7, and TRBD2 aligns with 11 junction nucleotides. CDR3 protein: CASSQELAGAYEQYF. The sequenced DNA: TGCGCCAGCAGCCAAGAACTAGCGGGAGCCTACGAGCAGTACTTC.